What follows are 13 T cell receptor beta chains derived from one specimen sequenced in a study of blood T cell repertoires in COVID-19. Repertoires were generated with immunoSEQ multiplex PCR, while TCRdb's copy carries only in-frame clones and drops some. The top ten hold roughly 5.5% of the sample, which has 65,000 to 90,000 clones, about 88% seen once. The sequenced material came from peripheral blood. These receptors originate from a human donor in a cohort sampled during active COVID-19.

The gene calls are TRBV19 and TRBJ1-5, with a weak D call TRBD1 (5 bases). CDR1 is LNHDA and CDR2 is SQIVND in the germline V gene (reference sequence). Between the trimmed V and J ends, which lost 4 bases and 2 bases, there was a span of 12 bases. There are 15 residues in the CDR3. The CDR3 here is CASSRLQGGNQPQHF. The CDR3 DNA is TGTGCCAGTAGTAGGTTGCAGGGCGGCAATCAGCCCCAGCATTTT. The variable domain in full, with the rest retrieved from reference TRBV19 and TRBJ1-5, is DGGITQSPKYLFRKEGQNVTLSCEQNLNHDAMYWYRQDPGQGLRLIYYSQIVNDFQKGDIAEGYSVSREKKESFPLTVTSAQKNPTAFYLCASSRLQGGNQPQHFGDGTRLSIL.

V gene TRBV11-2 combines with J gene TRBJ2-3, with D possibly being TRBD2 (6 bases). Looked up from germline, CDR1 is SGHAT and CDR2 is FQNNGV. V was cut by 3 bases and J by 1 base, with 8 bases left in between. CDR3 size: 14 residues. The CDR3 region has the DNA TGTGCCAGCAGCTTTACGGGGGGCACAGATACGCAGTATTTT. Translated, it gives CASSFTGGTDTQYF.

The chain joins TRBV21-1 to TRBJ1-6; TRBD1 reflects the table's D call only, with no check against the DNA. TRBV21-1 represents a pseudogene. The CDR3 has 21 residues. The CDR3 DNA reads as TGTGCCAGCAGCAATTTCAGGGTTAGAAGGGGATCGAGCTCCTATAATTCACCCCTCCACTTT. It codes for CASSNFRVRRGSSSYNSPLHF.

This clone was observed a single time. V gene TRBV10-2 combines with J gene TRBJ2-3; unclear D gene. The V gene's germline CDR1 is WSHSY and CDR2 SAAADI. This CDR3 is 13 amino acids long. The V end lost 10 bases, the J end lost 0 bases, and 11 bases lay between the germline ends. The CDR3 region is CATSATSTDTQYF. As DNA, the CDR3 is TGCGCCACCTCCGCGACTAGCACAGATACGCAGTATTTT.

CDR3 residues: CASILTVNYGYTF. CDR3 nucleotides: TGTGCCAGCATTTTAACGGTCAACTATGGCTACACCTTC. J is TRBJ1-2 and V is TRBV6-5, with D unclear. The V end was cut by 7 bases, the J end by 2 bases, with 11 bases between. CDR3 length: 13 amino acids. Germline values: CDR1 MNHEY, CDR2 SVGAGI.

The DNA for the CDR3 is TGTGCCACCACAACGGCGGGGGGGCCTGGCAATGAGCAGTTCTTC. Protein sequence: CATTTAGGPGNEQFF. The chain recombines TRBV7-9 with TRBJ2-1, with TRBD2 matching 9 bases. Trimming removed 10 bases from V and 6 bases from J; junction bases left unmatched: 13. The length of the CDR3 is 15 residues. Germline CDR1 and CDR2: SEHNR and FQNEAQ (reference sequence).

The table lists this clone with a count of one. The gene calls are TRBV7-2 and TRBJ2-5, with D hard to call. V gave up 4 bases and J gave up 5 bases, with 14 bases separating them. The V gene's germline CDR1 is SGHTA and CDR2 FQGNSA. The CDR3 loop spans 14 amino acids. The CDR3 bases are TGTGCCAGCAGCTCAGACATGGTTCGGGAGACCCAGTACTTC. This translates into CASSSDMVRETQYF.

The gene calls are TRBV5-1 and TRBJ1-2; D gene ambiguous. The CDR3 length is 13 residues. V was cut by 0 bases and J by 6 bases, with 9 bases left in between. Germline V CDR1 and CDR2: SGHRS, YFSETQ. CDR3 sequence (DNA): TGCGCCAGCAGCTTGGTCCCTAATAATGGCTACACCTTC. As protein: CASSLVPNNGYTF. The entire variable domain, with the rest obtained from reference TRBV5-1 and TRBJ1-2, is as follows: KAGVTQTPRYLIKTRGQQVTLSCSPISGHRSVSWYQQTPGQGLQFLFEYFSETQRNKGNFPGRFSGRQFSNSRSEMNVSTLELGDSALYLCASSLVPNNGYTFGSGTRLTVV.

This CDR3 is CARRRGVTSTDTQYF. The CDR3 DNA sequence: TGTGCCAGACGGCGGGGCGTAACTAGCACAGATACGCAGTATTTT. The chain uses TRBV11-2 and TRBJ2-3, with TRBD2 as a possible D gene (6 bases). The CDR3 is made up of 15 amino acids. V lost 9 bases, J lost 0 bases, and 16 bases lay in between. From germline, CDR1 is SGHAT and CDR2 FQNNGV.

The chain has TRBV6-2 or TRBV6-3 and TRBJ2-1; 8 nucleotides line up with TRBD2. Germline loops: CDR1 MNHEY, CDR2 SVGEGT. The V segment lost 2 bases and the J segment 2 bases; nucleotides outside the gene matches: 20. This CDR3 is built from 21 residues. DNA for the CDR3: TGTGCCAGCAGTTACCCAGGTGCCGGGTCACTAGCGGAGGGAGCCTACAATGAGCAGTTCTTC. Amino acids: CASSYPGAGSLAEGAYNEQFF.

The chain is built from TRBV11-2 and TRBJ2-7; no clear D. The CDR3 length is 12 residues. The ends were cut back, 0 bases at V and 6 bases at J, with 6 bases in the middle. The V gene's germline CDR1 is SGHAT and CDR2 FQNNGV. CDR3 sequence: CASSLDLAEQYF. The CDR3, as DNA: TGTGCCAGCAGCTTAGATTTAGCCGAGCAGTACTTC.

The chain is built from TRBV28 and TRBJ2-7; the D gene is possibly TRBD1 (5 bases). Germline lookup yields CDR1 MDHEN and CDR2 SYDVKM. V was cut by 11 bases and J by 2 bases, with 13 bases left in between. The CDR3 consists of 12 residues. The CDR3 DNA sequence: TGTGCCGCAGGGCGCAAGACCTACGAGCAGTACTTC. This encodes CAAGRKTYEQYF.

The chain joins TRBV5-1 to TRBJ2-1, with 12 bases identical to TRBD2. The CDR3 has 17 amino acids. From germline, CDR1 is SGHRS and CDR2 YFSETQ. Trimming at V came to 4 bases and at J to 6 bases, leaving 11 bases not matched to a gene. CDR3 amino acids: CASSRGTSGSLLNEQFF. CDR3 coding DNA: TGCGCCAGCAGCCGGGGGACTAGCGGGTCCCTACTCAATGAGCAGTTCTTC.